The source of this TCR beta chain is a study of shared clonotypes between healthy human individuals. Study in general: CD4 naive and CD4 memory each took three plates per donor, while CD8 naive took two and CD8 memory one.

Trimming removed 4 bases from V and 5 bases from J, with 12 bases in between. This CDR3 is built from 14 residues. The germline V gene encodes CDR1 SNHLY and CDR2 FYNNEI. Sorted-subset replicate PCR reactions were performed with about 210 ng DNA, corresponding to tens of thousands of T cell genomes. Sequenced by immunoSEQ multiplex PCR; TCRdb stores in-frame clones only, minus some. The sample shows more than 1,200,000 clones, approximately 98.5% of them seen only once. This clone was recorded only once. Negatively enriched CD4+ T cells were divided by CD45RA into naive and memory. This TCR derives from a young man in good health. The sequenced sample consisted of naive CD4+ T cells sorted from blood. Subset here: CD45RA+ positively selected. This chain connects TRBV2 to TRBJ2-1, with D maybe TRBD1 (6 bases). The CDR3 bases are TGTGCCAGCAGTGTAGCCGGGGACAACAATGAGCAGTTCTTC. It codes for CASSVAGDNNEQFF.